This entry lists 10 T cell receptor beta chains sequenced from one sample in a study of cytomegalovirus exposure and HLA in healthy donors. The PCR was carried out with 60 Vbeta primers and 13 Jbeta primers. Produced via immunoSEQ multiplex PCR; TCRdb's table is partial and in-frame only. The repertoire holds over 75,000 clones, 64% seen once, with 2.3% in the top ten. Sequenced: PBMCs. These receptor sequences come from a human donor in good health.

This clone was counted only a few times. The CDR3 DNA is TGCGCCAGCAGCACCACCGCAGGGGCCACTGAAGCTTTCTTT. Protein sequence: CASSTTAGATEAFF. The chain carries TRBV5-1 and TRBJ1-1; possibly TRBD1 for D (6 bases). The CDR3 totals 14 residues. Germline V gene lookup returns CDR1 SGHRS and CDR2 YFSETQ. V gave up 4 bases and J gave up 4 bases, with 14 bases separating them.

The V gene is TRBV14, the J gene TRBJ1-2; D is unclear. V was pared by 5 bases and J by 3 bases, with 10 bases between. Germline CDR1 SGHDN, CDR2 FVKESK. This CDR3 region has 13 residues. In DNA, the CDR3 is TGTGCCAGCAGCTACACTCGGGACTATGGCTACACCTTC. This codes for CASSYTRDYGYTF.

V and J are TRBV14 and TRBJ2-7; 7 nucleotides line up with TRBD2. The CDR3 runs 12 residues. V lost 4 bases to trimming and J lost 9 bases; unmatched junction nucleotides: 6. Looked up from germline, CDR1 is SGHDN and CDR2 is FVKESK. The CDR3 is CASSPGLDRQYF. CDR3 nucleotides: TGTGCCAGCAGCCCCGGACTAGATCGGCAGTACTTC.

The chain links TRBV7-2 to TRBJ2-3; TRBD1 aligns across 8 bases. Germline V lookup: CDR1 SGHTA, CDR2 FQGNSA. Trimming removed 1 base from V and 0 bases from J; junction bases left unmatched: 6. CDR3 length: 17 amino acids. This chain's CDR3 is CASSLVAGGSSTDTQYF. As DNA, the CDR3 is TGTGCCAGCAGCTTAGTCGCAGGGGGCTCTAGCACAGATACGCAGTATTTT. Full variable domain (rest looked up from reference TRBV7-2 and TRBJ2-3): GAGVSQSPSNKVTEKGKDVELRCDPISGHTALYWYRQSLGQGLEFLIYFQGNSAPDKSGLPSDRFSAERTGGSVSTLTIQRTQQEDSAVYLCASSLVAGGSSTDTQYFGPGTRLTVL.

This clone was seen a few times. The chain is built from TRBV5-1 and TRBJ2-2, with D possibly being TRBD2 (6 bases). This CDR3 has 14 residues. V was shortened by 0 bases and J by 5 bases, with 8 bases between the two germline ends. Per the germline V gene, CDR1 is SGHRS and CDR2 is YFSETQ. The CDR3, as DNA: TGCGCCAGCAGCTTGGTGGAGGGAACCGGGGAGCTGTTTTTT. Amino acids: CASSLVEGTGELFF.

The chain joins TRBV5-1 to TRBJ1-1, with 9 bases lining up with TRBD1. The CDR3 is 14 residues long. The germline V gene has CDR1 SGHRS and CDR2 YFSETQ. V shed 3 bases, J shed 4 bases, and the junction held 4 bases outside the gene matches. The CDR3 region is CASSWTGEGTEAFF. The DNA for the CDR3 is TGCGCCAGCAGCTGGACAGGGGAGGGCACTGAAGCTTTCTTT.

V is TRBV5-1 and J is TRBJ2-7; 7 nucleotides line up with TRBD2. Trimming cost V 0 bases and J 5 bases; bases outside gene matches: 5. Germline-derived CDR1 and CDR2 are SGHRS and YFSETQ. The CDR3 sequence is 14 residues long. Here the CDR3 reads CASSLVLGRDEQYF. The DNA for the CDR3 is TGCGCCAGCAGCTTGGTATTAGGGAGGGACGAGCAGTACTTC.

The chain employs TRBV7-2 and TRBJ2-7; 8 bases match TRBD1. The CDR3 totals 15 residues. The germline V gene encodes CDR1 SGHTA and CDR2 FQGNSA. The V segment lost 2 bases and the J segment 4 bases; nucleotides outside the gene matches: 7. The CDR3 coding sequence is TGTGCCAGCAGCTTAATTCCAGGGGGCGGGTACGAGCAGTACTTC. Residues: CASSLIPGGGYEQYF.

The chain has TRBV5-4 and TRBJ2-3; TRBD1 matches at 8 bases. CDR3 length: 15 amino acids. V gave up 3 bases and J gave up 0 bases; unmatched junction bases: 3. The germline V gene has CDR1 SGHNT and CDR2 YYREEE (reference sequence). The CDR3 region is CASSWGQASTDTQYF. For the CDR3, the DNA is TGTGCCAGCAGCTGGGGACAGGCTAGCACAGATACGCAGTATTTT.

The V gene is TRBV5-1, the J gene TRBJ2-2; TRBD2 matches at 8 bases. The CDR3 covers 15 residues. CDR1 is SGHRS and CDR2 is YFSETQ in the germline V gene. J lost 6 bases, V lost 2 bases, and 6 bases had no gene match. The CDR3 region has the DNA TGCGCCAGCAGCTTCTCTAGCGGGTGGGCCGGGGAGCTGTTTTTT. It encodes CASSFSSGWAGELFF.